The sample holds one count of the clone carrying this TCR beta chain. The data belong to a study of T cells in Graves' hyperthyroidism and ophthalmopathy. Regions amplified from RNA transcripts were the TCR beta CDR3 regions. HTBI primers were employed in a first-round RT-PCR of the TCR CDR3. TCRdb independently ran MiXCR on the multiplex PCR reads; one entry per CDR3 protein. The sample has 20,000 to 30,000 distinct CDR3 sequences, less than 45% seen once. The germline CDR1 and CDR2 sequences are WNHNN and SYGVQD (reference sequence). This CDR3 has 14 residues. V lost 6 bases to trimming and J lost 13 bases; unmatched junction nucleotides: 14.

The V gene is TRBV10-1, the J gene TRBJ2-5; TRBD1 agrees at 10 bases. This TCR was recovered from a woman aged 25 to 39 with Graves' hyperthyroidism. The sample consisted of blood. CDR3 DNA sequence: TGCGCCAGCAGCGAGGACAGGGGGAGTGAAAAACTGTACTTC. Translation gives CASSEDRGSEKLYF.